One sample yielded the 24 T cell receptor beta chains listed below, sequenced in a study of cytomegalovirus exposure and HLA in healthy donors. PCR primers comprised 60 Vbeta and 13 Jbeta primers. Sequenced by immunoSEQ multiplex PCR; TCRdb stores in-frame clones only, minus some. The table has fewer than 250,000 clones, about 87% seen once. Sequencing was done on a sample of PBMCs. The receptor source for this set is a man aged 25-40 years in good health and CMV-seronegative.

Only one count was recorded for this clone. The rearrangement links TRBV9 to TRBJ1-6; no definite D call. The germline V and J ends were trimmed by 4 bases and 8 bases, with 10 bases remaining between them. The CDR3 runs to 13 residues. The germline gives CDR1 SGDLS, CDR2 YYNGEE. CDR3 nucleotide sequence: TGTGCCAGCAGCTTCGGGAGGGATTCACCCCTCCACTTT. It specifies CASSFGRDSPLHF.

The chain has TRBV2 and TRBJ1-3, with 7 bases fitting TRBD1. J was trimmed by 0 bases and V by 10 bases; bases with no gene match: 15. Germline V gene sequence: CDR1 SNHLY, CDR2 FYNNEI. The CDR3 length is 17 residues. CDR3 DNA: TGTGCCACCTCGAGAAGGGGGCAGGGGTACTCTGGAAACACCATATATTTT. Translation gives CATSRRGQGYSGNTIYF. The full variable domain, its missing parts supplied by reference TRBV2 and TRBJ1-3, is EPEVTQTPSHQVTQMGQEVILRCVPISNHLYFYWYRQILGQKVEFLVSFYNNEISEKSEIFDDQFSVERPDGSNFTLKIRSTKLEDSAMYFCATSRRGQGYSGNTIYFGEGSWLTVV.

The V and J genes are TRBV6-6 and TRBJ2-1; 9 bases are shared with TRBD1. This CDR3 contains 16 residues. The germline V gene encodes CDR1 MNHNY and CDR2 SVGAGI (reference sequence). V lost 5 bases and J lost 0; bases outside the gene matches: 5. This CDR3 is CASSKRTGVSYNEQFF. The CDR3 DNA follows: TGTGCCAGCAGTAAGCGGACAGGGGTCTCCTACAATGAGCAGTTCTTC.

The genes are TRBV4-3 and TRBJ2-7; 12 bases fit TRBD2. The CDR3 has 18 amino acids. Germline trimming cut 0 bases from V and 0 bases from J; bases unmatched to any gene: 6. Germline values: CDR1 LGHNA, CDR2 YSLEER. The CDR3 loop is CASSQDRLAGAVSYEQYF. In DNA form, the CDR3 reads TGCGCCAGCAGCCAAGATCGACTAGCGGGGGCCGTCTCCTACGAGCAGTACTTC.

The chain employs TRBV18 and TRBJ1-2; the D gene is possibly TRBD1 (6 bases). The length of the CDR3 is 14 residues. Trimming left V 5 bases short and J 0 bases short, with 10 bases between. The germline V gene encodes CDR1 KGHSH and CDR2 LQKENI. CDR3: CASSSDRANYGYTF. The DNA of the CDR3 is TGTGCCAGCTCATCGGACAGAGCTAACTATGGCTACACCTTC.

The chain carries TRBV29-1 and TRBJ2-1; 11 bases are shared with TRBD2. The CDR3 is 16 residues long. From germline, CDR1 is SQVTM and CDR2 ANQGSEA. The trim removed 0 bases at V and 12 bases at J, leaving 13 bases unmatched. CDR3 protein: CSVEEGLAGGGWGQFF. The CDR3 nucleotides are TGCAGCGTTGAAGAGGGCCTAGCGGGAGGTGGTTGGGGGCAGTTCTTC.

The rearrangement links TRBV27 to TRBJ1-5, with 10 bases that match TRBD1. The CDR3 spans 14 residues. V lost 8 bases, J lost 1 base, and 2 bases stayed unmatched. The germline V gene has CDR1 MNHEY and CDR2 SMNVEV (reference sequence). CDR3 coding DNA: TGTGCCAGCCGGGACAGGGGCAGCAATCAGCCCCAGCATTTT. It yields the protein CASRDRGSNQPQHF.

The chain is built from TRBV18 and TRBJ2-3; possible D gene TRBD1, 7 bases. The CDR3 has 16 amino acids. CDR1 is KGHSH and CDR2 is LQKENI in the germline V gene. Trimming left V 4 bases short and J 0 bases short, with 14 bases between. Here the CDR3 reads CASSLLQGGSTDTQYF. The CDR3 DNA reads as TGTGCCAGCTCACTCTTGCAGGGGGGAAGCACAGATACGCAGTATTTT.

The rearrangement links TRBV27 to TRBJ1-2; TRBD1 aligns across 11 bases. J was trimmed by 8 bases and V by 2 bases; bases with no gene match: 10. The CDR3 has 16 amino acids. The V gene's germline CDR1 is MNHEY and CDR2 SMNVEV (reference sequence). The CDR3 sequence: CASSLTGTGGTWGYTF. DNA for the CDR3: TGTGCCAGCAGTTTAACCGGGACAGGGGGGACTTGGGGCTACACCTTC.

Remarks on this clone: Germline and junction disagree at one end, which may indicate a read error. This rearrangement joins TRBV20-1 to TRBJ1-5; D is perhaps TRBD1 (5 bases). CDR1 is DFQATT and CDR2 is SNEGSKA in the germline V gene (reference sequence). The CDR3 spans 9 residues. The CDR3 DNA sequence: TGTGGCGGGGGTCAGCCCCAGCATTTT. This codes for CGGGQPQHF.

The chain has TRBV11-2 and TRBJ2-7; TRBD2 agrees at 8 bases. The trim removed 0 bases at V and 3 bases at J, leaving 10 bases unmatched. CDR1 and CDR2 from the germline V gene are SGHAT and FQNNGV. The CDR3 has 17 amino acids. The CDR3 spells CASSLDLAGGGDYEQYF. CDR3 in DNA: TGTGCCAGCAGCTTAGATCTCGCGGGAGGAGGTGACTACGAGCAGTACTTC.

The chain's CDR3 is CASSSGRGTQPQHF. In DNA, the CDR3 is TGTGCCAGCAGTTCGGGGAGGGGGACTCAGCCCCAGCATTTT. The rearrangement uses TRBV27 and TRBJ1-5, with TRBD1 as a possible D gene (6 bases). Germline assignment: CDR1 MNHEY and CDR2 SMNVEV (reference sequence). The CDR3 has 14 residues. V was cut by 4 bases and J by 6 bases, with 13 bases left in between.

The chain is built from TRBV2 and TRBJ2-5; TRBD1 matches at 8 bases. CDR1 and CDR2 from the germline V gene are SNHLY and FYNNEI. This CDR3 is 15 amino acids long. The trim removed 6 bases at V and 4 bases at J, leaving 10 bases unmatched. CDR3: CASRKQGVDVETQYF. The CDR3 nucleotides read TGTGCCAGCAGGAAACAGGGGGTCGATGTAGAGACCCAGTACTTC.

Worth noting for this clone: This sample also contains other DNA sequences that code for the same CDR3. The V call is TRBV29-1, the J call TRBJ2-1, with 8 bases aligning to TRBD2. The germline V gene has CDR1 SQVTM and CDR2 ANQGSEA. With V trimmed by 6 bases and J by 4 bases, 5 bases remained unmatched. This CDR3 region has 13 residues. CDR3: CSVVAGGYNEQFF. The CDR3 region has the DNA TGCAGCGTCGTGGCGGGGGGATACAATGAGCAGTTCTTC.

The chain recombines TRBV15 with TRBJ2-3, with 7 bases lining up with TRBD2. Germline-derived CDR1 and CDR2 are LNHNV and YYDKDF (reference sequence). V lost 3 bases and J lost 4; bases outside the gene matches: 7. The CDR3 runs to 15 residues. DNA for the CDR3: TGTGCCACCAGCAGGACTGGCGGGGGAGCAGATACGCAGTATTTT. It yields the protein CATSRTGGGADTQYF.

This clone was detected a few times. An end of the junction differs from the germline gene, which may be a read error. The chain carries TRBV5-4 and TRBJ1-2; D perhaps matches TRBD1 (6 bases). This CDR3 comprises 13 residues. Germline lookup yields CDR1 SGHNT and CDR2 YYREEE (reference sequence). CDR3 in amino acids: CASSLAPGPGHIF. CDR3 DNA sequence: TGTGCCAGCAGCTTGGCACCGGGGCCGGGACATATCTTC.

CDR3 in DNA: TGTGCCAGCAGCCCGGGACAGGGTAATGAAAAACTGTTTTTT. Residues: CASSPGQGNEKLFF. The V call is TRBV7-9, the J call TRBJ1-4; TRBD1 aligns across 9 bases. Germline values: CDR1 SEHNR, CDR2 FQNEAQ (reference sequence). This CDR3 is built from 14 residues. Trimming cost V 5 bases and J 4 bases; bases outside gene matches: 2.

The rearrangement joins TRBV2 to TRBJ1-5; D not resolved. The germline gives CDR1 SNHLY, CDR2 FYNNEI. Between the trimmed V and J ends, which lost 4 bases and 4 bases, there was a span of 8 bases. The length of the CDR3 is 13 residues. CDR3 sequence: CASSADGNQPQHF. For the CDR3, the DNA is TGTGCCAGCAGTGCTGACGGGAATCAGCCCCAGCATTTT.

This rearrangement joins TRBV14 to TRBJ1-2, with D perhaps matching TRBD1 (6 bases). Germline V gives CDR1 SGHDN, CDR2 FVKESK. The CDR3 sequence is 14 residues long. V lost 5 bases, J lost 4 bases, and 14 bases lay in between. As DNA, the CDR3 is TGTGCCAGCAGCAGAGTTCACAGGGCCTATGGCTACACCTTC. As protein: CASSRVHRAYGYTF.

In its sample, this clone was seen once. The chain employs TRBV9 and TRBJ2-7; 8 nucleotides agree with TRBD1. Germline lookup yields CDR1 SGDLS and CDR2 YYNGEE. After removal of 7 bases from V and 2 bases from J, the junction contained 14 bases not matched to a gene. This CDR3 has 16 amino acids. In nucleotides, the CDR3 is TGTGCCAGCGCCTCCTCCCAGGACAGGGTGACCTACGAGCAGTACTTC. It is translated as CASASSQDRVTYEQYF.

This clone was seen once. This chain joins TRBV5-5 and TRBJ2-4; 8 nucleotides agree with TRBD2. CDR1 and CDR2 (germline): SGHKS, YYEKEE (reference sequence). V lost 0 bases, J lost 5 bases, and 1 base stayed unmatched. CDR3 length equals 14 residues. CDR3 coding DNA: TGTGCCAGCAGCTTGGTGCGGGGGGAAAACATTCAGTACTTC. The encoded protein is CASSLVRGENIQYF.

The CDR3 spells CARSLGRRDRANIQYF. CDR3 nucleotide sequence: TGTGCCAGAAGCTTGGGTCGTCGGGACAGGGCGAACATTCAGTACTTC. The V call is TRBV7-5, the J call TRBJ2-4; the table's D gene call, TRBD1, was not cross checked with the DNA. TRBV7-5 is a listed pseudogene. CDR3 length: 16 residues.

The chain joins TRBV4-1 to TRBJ2-7, with D possibly TRBD1 on 6 matching bases. The CDR3 has 12 amino acids. Trimming took 6 bases from V and 4 from J, leaving 10 bases between them. The V gene's germline CDR1 is MGHRA and CDR2 YSYEKL. The CDR3 region has the DNA TGCGCCAGCAGTGCTACAGGGTACGAGCAGTACTTC. This gives the protein CASSATGYEQYF.

This clone has just one count. This chain links TRBV23-1 with TRBJ2-7, with D unresolved. TRBV23-1 is reported as an ORF; its role is uncertain. CDR3 length: 15 amino acids. V was pared by 4 bases and J by 2 bases, with 15 bases between. CDR3 in DNA: TGCGCCAGCAGTCGCCAACACAGATTAACCTACGAGCAGTACTTC. The encoded protein is CASSRQHRLTYEQYF.